Below are 10 T cell receptor beta chains sequenced from a single sample in a study of blood T cell repertoires in COVID-19. This table comes from immunoSEQ multiplex PCR, and its TCRdb copy is limited to in-frame clones, with some not included. The data contain 200,000 to 250,000 clones, about nine tenths of them singletons. The sample consisted of PBMCs or T cells enriched from blood (not recorded which). All receptors derive from a man aged 25 to 45 in a cohort exposed to, infected with or recovered from COVID-19 (not recorded which).

The chain joins TRBV11-2 to TRBJ1-3; D remains unclear. V dropped 1 base and J dropped 0 bases, with 7 bases sitting between them. The CDR3 extends over 15 amino acids. CDR1 is SGHAT and CDR2 is FQNNGV in the germline V gene. The CDR3 sequence: CASSLGSNSGNTIYF. The CDR3 DNA is TGTGCCAGCAGCTTAGGGTCTAACTCTGGAAACACCATATATTTT.

This chain joins TRBV15 and TRBJ1-2; no firm D call. CDR3 length equals 15 residues. The germline gives CDR1 LNHNV, CDR2 YYDKDF (reference sequence). Trimming took off 0 bases at V and 3 bases at J, with 11 bases between the two ends. CDR3 bases: TGTGCCACCAGCAGAGATTTCAGTCAAGACTATGGCTACACCTTC. This gives the protein CATSRDFSQDYGYTF.

This chain links TRBV9 with TRBJ1-1; 7 positions match TRBD1. Trimming at V came to 2 bases and at J to 4 bases, leaving 11 bases not matched to a gene. In germline, CDR1 is SGDLS, CDR2 YYNGEE. The CDR3 consists of 16 residues. CDR3: CASSVGVDRWSTEAFF. The CDR3, as DNA: TGTGCCAGCAGCGTGGGTGTGGACAGGTGGTCCACTGAAGCTTTCTTT.

The chain is built from TRBV7-2 and TRBJ1-2, with D unclear. Between the trimmed V and J ends, which lost 5 bases and 0 bases, there was a span of 13 bases. The germline CDR1 and CDR2 sequences are SGHTA and FQGNSA. This CDR3 spans 15 amino acids. The DNA for the CDR3 is TGTGCCAGCAGCCATCCCGCGGGCGCTAACTATGGCTACACCTTC. Protein: CASSHPAGANYGYTF. The complete variable domain, with remaining parts taken from reference TRBV7-2 and TRBJ1-2, reads GAGVSQSPSNKVTEKGKDVELRCDPISGHTALYWYRQSLGQGLEFLIYFQGNSAPDKSGLPSDRFSAERTGGSVSTLTIQRTQQEDSAVYLCASSHPAGANYGYTFGSGTRLTVV.

The V call is TRBV6-6, the J call TRBJ2-1, with 12 bases that match TRBD1. The CDR3 extends over 16 amino acids. Per the germline V gene, CDR1 is MNHNY and CDR2 is SVGAGI (reference sequence). V gave up 0 bases and J gave up 5 bases; unmatched junction bases: 2. The CDR3 sequence: CASSYSGTGGNNEQFF. The CDR3, as DNA: TGTGCCAGCAGTTACTCCGGGACAGGGGGCAACAATGAGCAGTTCTTC.

This chain links TRBV27 with TRBJ2-7; TRBD2 agrees at 9 bases. From germline, CDR1 is MNHEY and CDR2 SMNVEV (reference sequence). The V and J ends lost 4 bases and 3 bases, in that order; junction bases with no gene match: 7. The CDR3 is 15 amino acids. The CDR3 bases are TGTGCCAGCAGTTCTCTAGCGGGACAAATCTACGAGCAGTACTTC. This translates into CASSSLAGQIYEQYF.

The chain links TRBV19 to TRBJ2-7, with D maybe TRBD1 (5 bases). Trimming left V 4 bases short and J 1 base short, with 11 bases between. The germline CDR1 and CDR2 sequences are LNHDA and SQIVND (reference sequence). The CDR3 has 14 amino acids. CDR3 bases: TGTGCCAGTAGTAAGGTGGGGCTTTCCTACGAGCAGTACTTC. It specifies CASSKVGLSYEQYF.

This clone was seen a few times. J is TRBJ2-7 and V is TRBV5-1, with 13 bases matching TRBD2. The V gene's germline CDR1 is SGHRS and CDR2 YFSETQ. Trimming removed 4 bases from V and 0 bases from J; junction bases left unmatched: 4. The CDR3 covers 16 residues. The CDR3 reads CASSPGLAGYSYEQYF. The CDR3, as DNA: TGCGCCAGCAGCCCGGGACTAGCGGGATACTCCTACGAGCAGTACTTC.

The gene calls are TRBV4-1 and TRBJ2-7; weak D call: TRBD2 (5 bases). The CDR3 runs to 14 residues. V dropped 2 bases and J dropped 3 bases, with 11 bases sitting between them. Germline lookup yields CDR1 MGHRA and CDR2 YSYEKL. The CDR3 bases are TGCGCCAGCAGCCAAAATGCGGGTCTCTACGAGCAGTACTTC. Amino acid sequence: CASSQNAGLYEQYF.

The chain employs TRBV7-2 and TRBJ1-3; no clear D. Trimming pared 5 bases from V and 2 bases from J, leaving 13 bases between. The CDR3 sequence is 15 residues long. Germline V lookup: CDR1 SGHTA, CDR2 FQGNSA. CDR3 nucleotides: TGTGCCAGCAGCACCGACATTCTCCCTGGAAACACCATATATTTT. Translated: CASSTDILPGNTIYF.